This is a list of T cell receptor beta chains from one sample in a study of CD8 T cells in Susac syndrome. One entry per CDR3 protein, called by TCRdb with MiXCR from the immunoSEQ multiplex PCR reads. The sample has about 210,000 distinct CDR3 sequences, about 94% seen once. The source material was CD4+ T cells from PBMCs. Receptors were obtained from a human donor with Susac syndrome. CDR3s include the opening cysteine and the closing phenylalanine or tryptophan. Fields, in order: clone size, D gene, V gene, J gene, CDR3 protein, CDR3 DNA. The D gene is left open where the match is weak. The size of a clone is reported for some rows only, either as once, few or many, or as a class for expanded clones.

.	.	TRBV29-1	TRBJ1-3	CSVEKAIGNTIYF	TGCAGCGTTGAAAAGGCCATAGGAAACACCATATATTTT
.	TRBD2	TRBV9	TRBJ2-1	CASSPLAGEDNEQFF	TGTGCCAGCAGCCCTCTTGCGGGGGAGGACAATGAGCAGTTCTTC
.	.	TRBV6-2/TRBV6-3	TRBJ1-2	CASSPAGGRNYGYTF	TGTGCCAGCAGTCCTGCTGGGGGTCGGAACTATGGCTACACCTTC
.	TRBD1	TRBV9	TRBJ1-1	CASSDPDRANTEAFF	TGTGCCAGCAGCGACCCCGACAGGGCTAACACTGAAGCTTTCTTT
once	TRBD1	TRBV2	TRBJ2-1	CASSELGQGINEQFF	TGTGCCAGCAGTGAACTAGGACAGGGGATAAATGAGCAGTTCTTC
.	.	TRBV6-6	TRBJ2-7	CASRAGQTYEQYF	TGTGCCAGCAGGGCAGGGCAAACCTACGAGCAGTACTTC
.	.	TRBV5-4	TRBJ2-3	CASSLRVAVSDTQYF	TGTGCCAGCAGCTTGAGGGTGGCCGTTTCCGATACGCAGTATTTT
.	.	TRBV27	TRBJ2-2	CASSLISMAGRVPGELFF	TGTGCCAGCAGTTTAATTAGTATGGCGGGTCGAGTGCCCGGGGAGCTGTTTTTT
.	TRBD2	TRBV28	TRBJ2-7	CASSRGGADYEQYF	TGTGCCAGCAGCCGCGGGGGGGCCGACTACGAGCAGTACTTC
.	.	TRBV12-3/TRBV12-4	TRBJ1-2	CASSPGVAYTF	TGTGCCAGCAGCCCCGGGGTTGCCTACACCTTC
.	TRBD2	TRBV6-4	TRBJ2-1	CASSDSAGRSSYNEQFF	TGTGCCAGCAGTGACTCAGCGGGACGAAGCTCCTACAATGAGCAGTTCTTC
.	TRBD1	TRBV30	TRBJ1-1	CAWRRDRGLVNTEAFF	TGTGCCTGGAGGCGGGACAGGGGACTGGTGAACACTGAAGCTTTCTTT
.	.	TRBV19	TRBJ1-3	CASSSPNTIYF	TGTGCCAGTAGTTCCCCAAACACCATATATTTT
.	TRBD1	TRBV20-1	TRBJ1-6	CSARDPGGENSPLHF	TGCAGTGCTAGAGATCCAGGGGGCGAAAATTCACCCCTCCACTTT
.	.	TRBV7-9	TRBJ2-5	CASSKAEYQETQYF	TGTGCCAGCAGCAAAGCGGAGTACCAAGAGACCCAGTACTTC
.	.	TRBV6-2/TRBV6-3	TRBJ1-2	CASWPPVAGTGYTF	TGTGCCAGCTGGCCCCCGGTGGCAGGGACTGGCTACACCTTC
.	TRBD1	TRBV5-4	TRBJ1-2	CASSHPDREDYGYTF	TGTGCCAGCAGCCACCCGGACAGGGAGGATTATGGCTACACCTTC
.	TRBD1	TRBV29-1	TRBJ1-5	CSAAGGEGQPQHF	TGCAGCGCCGCAGGGGGCGAGGGTCAGCCCCAGCATTTT
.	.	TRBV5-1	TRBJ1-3	CASSDAGSNSGNTIYF	TGCGCCAGCAGCGACGCGGGCAGCAATTCTGGAAACACCATATATTTT
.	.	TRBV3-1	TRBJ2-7	CASSRVIDSYEQYF	TGTGCCAGCAGCCGTGTCATCGACTCATACGAGCAGTACTTC
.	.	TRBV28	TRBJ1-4	CASSLGTEKLFF	TGTGCCAGCAGTCTCGGAACTGAAAAACTGTTTTTT
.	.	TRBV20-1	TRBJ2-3	CSARSGVVTDTQYF	TGCAGTGCTAGATCCGGGGTGGTCACAGATACGCAGTATTTT
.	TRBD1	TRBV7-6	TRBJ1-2	CASSSTRGWDGYTF	TGTGCCAGCAGCTCTACCAGGGGGTGGGATGGCTACACCTTC
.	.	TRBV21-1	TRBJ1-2	CATEGARTF	TGTGCCACTGAGGGGGCGAGGACCTTC